This TCR beta chain is from a study of Tregs in tolerant kidney transplant recipients. Findings and limits, study-wide: No direct test of biological reproducibility was done here.

Some clones are missing from TCRdb's copy, which holds only in-frame ones; the method was immunoSEQ multiplex PCR. In the table there are about 81,000 clones, about 91% of which are singletons. V shed 4 bases and J shed 6 bases, with 29 bases lying between them. The CDR3 runs 18 residues. Germline-derived CDR1 and CDR2 are SGHKS and YYEKEE (reference sequence). The nonmyeloablative bone marrow transplants came from related graft donors, with transient mixed chimerism. Turning to this clone: Its antigen is as yet unknown.

V and J are TRBV5-5 and TRBJ2-7, with D perhaps TRBD1 (6 bases). Source: CD4+ T cells from blood (PBMCs), taken 24 months after the transplant. The clonotype was recovered from a human patient who received a combined kidney and bone marrow transplant. A share of the T cells may be of graft donor origin. CDR3 sequence: CASSHTRDKGWLQGEQYF. In DNA, the CDR3 is TGTGCCAGCAGCCATACCCGGGACAAAGGGTGGCTACAGGGCGAGCAGTACTTC. The whole variable domain, filled in from reference TRBV5-5 and TRBJ2-7, reads DAGVTQSPTHLIKTRGQQVTLRCSPISGHKSVSWYQQVLGQGPQFIFQYYEKEERGRGNFPDRFSARQFPNYSSELNVNALLLGDSALYLCASSHTRDKGWLQGEQYFGPGTRLTVT.